This T cell receptor beta chain was obtained from a study of blood T cell repertoires in COVID-19. The wider study: COVID-19 samples collected from the United States, Italy and Spain covered acute and convalescent phases. Sources were T cells, B-cell-depleted T cells, or PBMCs; the material itself was cDNA or gDNA.

The CDR3 sequence is 14 residues long. The V end lost 2 bases, the J end lost 8 bases, and 13 bases lay between the germline ends. CDR1 SGHRS and CDR2 YFSETQ come from the germline V gene. Sequenced by immunoSEQ multiplex PCR; TCRdb stores in-frame clones only, minus some. The data show about 150,000 clones, approximately 85% seen once. Enrollment of patients from Seattle took place during active infection, with longitudinal follow-up. The sequencing sample was made of peripheral blood. This receptor was identified in a man aged 55 to 70 with COVID-19, enrolled during active disease. The chain combines TRBV5-1 with TRBJ2-2; D is uncertain. The CDR3 reads CASSFGAGSGELFF. In DNA, the CDR3 is TGCGCCAGCAGCTTTGGAGCCGGCTCGGGGGAGCTGTTTTTT.